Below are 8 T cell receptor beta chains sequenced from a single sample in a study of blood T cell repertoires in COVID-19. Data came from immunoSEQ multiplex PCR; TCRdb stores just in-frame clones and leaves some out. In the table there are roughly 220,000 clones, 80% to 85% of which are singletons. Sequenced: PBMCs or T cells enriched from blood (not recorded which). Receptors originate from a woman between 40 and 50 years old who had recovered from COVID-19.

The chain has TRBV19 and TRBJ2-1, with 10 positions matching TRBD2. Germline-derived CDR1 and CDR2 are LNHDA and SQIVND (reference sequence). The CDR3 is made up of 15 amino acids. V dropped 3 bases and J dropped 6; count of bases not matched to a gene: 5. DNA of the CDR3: TGTGCCAGTAGTATTTCCCCTAGCGGGAGCAATGAGCAGTTCTTC. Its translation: CASSISPSGSNEQFF.

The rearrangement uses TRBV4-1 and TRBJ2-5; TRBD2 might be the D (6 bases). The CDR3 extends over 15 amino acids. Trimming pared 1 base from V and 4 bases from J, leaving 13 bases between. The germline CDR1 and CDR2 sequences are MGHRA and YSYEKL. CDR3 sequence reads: CASSQAGGGRETQYF. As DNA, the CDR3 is TGCGCCAGCAGCCAAGCGGGCGGAGGGCGAGAGACCCAGTACTTC.

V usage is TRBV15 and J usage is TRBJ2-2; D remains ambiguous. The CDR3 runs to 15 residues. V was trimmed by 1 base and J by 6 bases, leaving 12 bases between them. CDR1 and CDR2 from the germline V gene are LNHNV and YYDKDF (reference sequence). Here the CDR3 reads CATSRGLVEAGELFF. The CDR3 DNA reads TGTGCCACCAGCAGAGGGCTGGTCGAGGCCGGGGAGCTGTTTTTT.

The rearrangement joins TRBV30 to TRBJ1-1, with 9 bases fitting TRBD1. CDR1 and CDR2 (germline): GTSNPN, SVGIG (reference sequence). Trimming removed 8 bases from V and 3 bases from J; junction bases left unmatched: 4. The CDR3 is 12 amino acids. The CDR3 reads CAGQGKDTEAFF. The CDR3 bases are TGTGCCGGACAGGGGAAGGACACTGAAGCTTTCTTT.

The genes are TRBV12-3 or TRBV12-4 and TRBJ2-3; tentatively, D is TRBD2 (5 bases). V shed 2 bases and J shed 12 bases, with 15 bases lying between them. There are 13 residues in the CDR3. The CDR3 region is CASSLNREIRQYF. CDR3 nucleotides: TGTGCCAGCAGTTTAAATAGGGAGATACGTCAGTATTTT.

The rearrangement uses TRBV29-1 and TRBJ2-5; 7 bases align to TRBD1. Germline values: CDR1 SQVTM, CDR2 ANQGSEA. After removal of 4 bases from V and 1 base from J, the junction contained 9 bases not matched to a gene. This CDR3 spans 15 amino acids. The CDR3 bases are TGCAGCGTTGCTGGGACAGTAGGCCCCCAAGAGACCCAGTACTTC. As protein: CSVAGTVGPQETQYF.

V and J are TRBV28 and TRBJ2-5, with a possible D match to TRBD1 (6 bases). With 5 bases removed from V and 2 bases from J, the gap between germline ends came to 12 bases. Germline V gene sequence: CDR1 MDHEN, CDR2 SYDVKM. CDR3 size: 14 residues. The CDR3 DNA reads TGTGCCAGCAGTCCCCGGGACACGCAAGAGACCCAGTACTTC. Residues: CASSPRDTQETQYF.

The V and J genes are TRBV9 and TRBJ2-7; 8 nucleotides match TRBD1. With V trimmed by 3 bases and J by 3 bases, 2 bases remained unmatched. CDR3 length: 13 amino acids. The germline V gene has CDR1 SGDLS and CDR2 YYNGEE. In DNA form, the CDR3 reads TGTGCCAGCAGCGGAGGACAGGGCTACGAGCAGTACTTC. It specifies CASSGGQGYEQYF.